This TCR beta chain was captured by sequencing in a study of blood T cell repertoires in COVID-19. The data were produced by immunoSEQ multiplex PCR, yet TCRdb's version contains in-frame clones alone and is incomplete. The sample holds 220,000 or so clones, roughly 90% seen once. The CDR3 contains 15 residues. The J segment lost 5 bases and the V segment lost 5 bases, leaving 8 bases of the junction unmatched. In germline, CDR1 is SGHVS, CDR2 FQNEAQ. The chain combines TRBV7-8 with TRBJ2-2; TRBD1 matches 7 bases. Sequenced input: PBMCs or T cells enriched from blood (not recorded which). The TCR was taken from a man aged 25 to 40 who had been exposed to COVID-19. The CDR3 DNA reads TGTGCCAGCAGCCCTCCCAGGGGGTCAACCGGGGAGCTGTTTTTT. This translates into CASSPPRGSTGELFF.